This entry lists 3 T cell receptor beta chains sequenced from one sample in a study of T cells in Graves' hyperthyroidism and ophthalmopathy. It was RNA transcripts that yielded the amplified TCR beta CDR3 regions. An initial round of RT-PCR targeting the TCR CDR3 relied on the HTBI primer set. TCRdb recomputed calls from the multiplex PCR reads with MiXCR, one row per CDR3 protein. The table lists 450,000 to 650,000 distinct CDR3 sequences, roughly 17% of them singletons, with 15% to 20% in the top ten. The sequenced sample consisted of blood. The source of these receptors is a woman aged 18 to 35 with Graves' ophthalmopathy.

In this sample, this clonotype turned up a few times. The chain recombines TRBV6-2 or TRBV6-3 with TRBJ1-5; D not certain. Germline loops: CDR1 MNHEY, CDR2 SVGEGT. This CDR3 has 15 residues. Trimming cost V 4 bases and J 1 base, with 11 bases left between them. The CDR3 sequence: CASSSYGASNQPQHF. DNA of the CDR3: TGTGCCAGCAGTTCTTACGGAGCCAGCAATCAGCCCCAGCATTTT.

The V call is TRBV4-1, the J call TRBJ2-2; possible D gene TRBD2, 6 bases. In germline, CDR1 is MGHRA, CDR2 YSYEKL. The CDR3 has 17 residues. V was shortened by 4 bases and J by 0 bases, with 15 bases between the two germline ends. The CDR3 region has the DNA TGCGCCAGCAGCCCCGTACGGGGGTCCTCGAACACCGGGGAGCTGTTTTTT. Translated: CASSPVRGSSNTGELFF.

The table lists this clonotype with many counts. The chain uses TRBV7-9 and TRBJ2-1; 9 bases are shared with TRBD1. Germline CDR1 and CDR2: SEHNR and FQNEAQ (reference sequence). The junction had 13 bases not matched to a gene; V was cut back by 5 bases and J by 8 bases. This CDR3 has 16 amino acids. Written as DNA, the CDR3 is TGTGCCAGCAGCCACTCATCCGGGACAGGGTGGGATGAGCAGTTCTTC. Translation: CASSHSSGTGWDEQFF.